The present TCR beta chain was sequenced within a study of identifying expanded T cells in peripheral blood. About this clone: Its target is not known.

Study results and limitations: Differentially abundant clones: roughly 1.2 between replicates, 16.4 at around 14 days, roughly 18 at four.

Assay: immunoSEQ multiplex PCR; the TCRdb copy retains only in-frame clones and omits some. The sample has some 65,000 clones; approximately 83% are singletons. This CDR3 contains 12 residues. Germline V gene lookup returns CDR1 LGHNA and CDR2 YNFKEQ. V dropped 5 bases and J dropped 6 bases, with 9 bases sitting between them. Healthy donors had no documented immune events, such as infections, while sampled. The receptor was derived from a person aged 18 to 75 in good health. The chain combines TRBV4-2 with TRBJ2-3, with D unclear. The material sequenced was blood. The CDR3 loop reads CASSSGADTQYF. CDR3 sequence (DNA): TGTGCCAGCAGCTCCGGAGCGGATACGCAGTATTTT.